Below are 12 T cell receptor beta chains sequenced from a single sample in a study of cytomegalovirus exposure and HLA in healthy donors. PCR was performed using 60 Vbeta and 13 Jbeta primers. The repertoire was sequenced with immunoSEQ multiplex PCR; TCRdb's copy has only in-frame clones and lacks some. Among about 89,000 clones listed, more than 55% were seen once. The material sequenced was PBMCs. The receptors here all came from a human donor in good health.

The chain uses TRBV15 and TRBJ2-2; D might be TRBD2 (6 bases). CDR3 length: 16 amino acids. Trimming pared 0 bases from V and 1 base from J, leaving 9 bases between. The germline gives CDR1 LNHNV, CDR2 YYDKDF (reference sequence). DNA of the CDR3: TGTGCCACCAGCAGAGAGCCGGGGGTGAACACCGGGGAGCTGTTTTTT. Translation gives CATSREPGVNTGELFF.

The chain combines TRBV10-3 with TRBJ2-1; 11 bases map to TRBD2. J was trimmed by 5 bases and V by 3 bases; bases with no gene match: 3. CDR3 length: 15 amino acids. CDR1 ENHRY and CDR2 SYGVKD come from the germline V gene. Written as DNA, the CDR3 is TGTGCCATCAGTGACCTAGCGGGGGGAAACAATGAGCAGTTCTTC. Protein: CAISDLAGGNNEQFF.

The V gene is TRBV19, the J gene TRBJ1-1, with 7 bases fitting TRBD1. With 7 bases clipped from V and 3 bases from J, the junction kept 5 bases outside the gene matches. Germline V gene data show CDR1 as LNHDA and CDR2 as SQIVND (reference sequence). The CDR3 sequence is 13 residues long. The CDR3 DNA sequence: TGTGCCAGTATTAGGGGGCGGTACACTGAAGCTTTCTTT. Protein sequence: CASIRGRYTEAFF.

CDR3 in amino acids: CSVEERGRGTQYF. The CDR3 DNA reads TGCAGCGTTGAAGAACGGGGGAGGGGTACGCAGTATTTT. The chain couples TRBV29-1 to TRBJ2-3, with 7 bases that match TRBD2. V lost 0 bases to trimming and J lost 8 bases; unmatched junction nucleotides: 5. This CDR3 is 13 amino acids long. CDR1 and CDR2 (germline): SQVTM, ANQGSEA.

This chain joins TRBV14 and TRBJ2-1; D not certain. The CDR3 contains 13 residues. Germline CDR1 is SGHDN and CDR2 is FVKESK. The V gene lost 1 base and the J gene lost 6 bases, with 7 bases spanning the gap. This CDR3 is CASSQGLPNEQFF. Here the CDR3 DNA reads TGTGCCAGCAGCCAAGGGCTGCCCAATGAGCAGTTCTTC.

This clone was recorded a few times. The chain links TRBV2 to TRBJ2-3; D unresolved. Trimming removed 7 bases from V and 0 bases from J, with 11 bases in between. Germline V gene sequence: CDR1 SNHLY, CDR2 FYNNEI. The CDR3 has 14 residues. Here the CDR3 reads CASTVLPSTDTQYF. CDR3 nucleotide sequence: TGTGCCAGCACTGTGCTACCAAGCACAGATACGCAGTATTTT.

This chain joins TRBV6-5 and TRBJ1-1; no clear D gene. The germline CDR1 and CDR2 sequences are MNHEY and SVGAGI. V lost 5 bases and J 1 base, leaving 11 bases between the germline ends. The CDR3 contains 14 residues. DNA of the CDR3: TGTGCCAGCAGTCCGCGGCGGGGGAACACTGAAGCTTTCTTT. Translated: CASSPRRGNTEAFF.

In DNA, the CDR3 is TGTGCCAGCAGCGCCGGGACACAGTCACCCCTCCACTTT. Translated, it gives CASSAGTQSPLHF. The V gene is TRBV5-5, the J gene TRBJ1-6; D perhaps matches TRBD1 (6 bases). Per the germline V gene, CDR1 is SGHKS and CDR2 is YYEKEE (reference sequence). V was pared by 4 bases and J by 10 bases, with 12 bases between. This CDR3 region has 13 residues.

The chain combines TRBV15 with TRBJ1-4, with 10 bases identical to TRBD1. The CDR3 totals 16 residues. Per the germline V gene, CDR1 is LNHNV and CDR2 is YYDKDF (reference sequence). V gave up 2 bases and J gave up 7 bases; unmatched junction bases: 7. CDR3 bases: TGTGCCACCAGCAGAAGCAGCGGGACAGGGGTTGAAAAACTGTTTTTT. This encodes CATSRSSGTGVEKLFF.

The chain links TRBV7-3 to TRBJ1-1, with 7 positions matching TRBD1. CDR3 length: 18 amino acids. The germline gives CDR1 SGHTA, CDR2 FQGTGA. V lost 8 bases, J lost 0 bases, and 18 bases stayed unmatched. The CDR3 bases are TGTGCCAGCGCCCGGGAAGGGCAACCGGGACAGTTGAACACTGAAGCTTTCTTT. Residues: CASAREGQPGQLNTEAFF.

The chain recombines TRBV7-2 with TRBJ1-4, with TRBD1 matching over 9 bases. Per the germline V gene, CDR1 is SGHTA and CDR2 is FQGNSA. With V trimmed by 1 base and J by 8 bases, 5 bases remained unmatched. CDR3 length: 15 amino acids. CDR3 loop: CASSLGGQGGEKLFF. The CDR3 DNA follows: TGTGCCAGCAGCTTAGGGGGACAGGGTGGGGAAAAACTGTTTTTT.

The sample holds one count of this clone. The V and J genes are TRBV11-3 and TRBJ2-1; the match to TRBD2 covers 10 bases. V lost 0 bases, J lost 7 bases, and 9 bases stayed unmatched. The CDR3 loop spans 17 amino acids. CDR1 is SGHNT, CDR2 YENEEA, per germline. The DNA of the CDR3 is TGTGCCAGCAGCTTAGAAGTAGGAGCGGGGGGGCCAAATGAGCAGTTCTTC. This sequence encodes CASSLEVGAGGPNEQFF. Full variable domain (outside the CDR3, taken from reference TRBV11-3 and TRBJ2-1): EAGVVQSPRYKIIEKKQPVAFWCNPISGHNTLYWYLQNLGQGPELLIRYENEEAVDDSQLPKDRFSAERLKGVDSTLKIQPAELGDSAVYLCASSLEVGAGGPNEQFFGPGTRLTVL.